This T cell receptor beta chain stems from a study of breast tumors, draining lymph nodes, adjacent tissues. TCRdb used MiXCR to reprocess the multiplex PCR reads, holding one entry per CDR3 protein. The sample records 30,000 to 40,000 distinct CDR3 sequences, around 35% being singletons. Study outcomes and limitations: Data fit most tumor T cells coming from lymph node, expanding in tumor.

This clonotype was counted at least ten times. As yet, its antigen is unknown. Trimming cost V 5 bases and J 6 bases; bases outside gene matches: 3. The CDR3 consists of 12 residues. Germline V CDR1 and CDR2: DFQATT, SNEGSKA (reference sequence). Sequenced material: breast tumor tissue. The source of this sequence is a female donor with breast cancer. Some clones in this sample may be carry-over from other donors' samples. The V and J genes are TRBV20-1 and TRBJ1-5; TRBD1 matches 8 bases. The CDR3 reads CSASGGLQPQHF. CDR3 sequence (DNA): TGCAGTGCTTCAGGGGGCCTTCAGCCCCAGCATTTT.